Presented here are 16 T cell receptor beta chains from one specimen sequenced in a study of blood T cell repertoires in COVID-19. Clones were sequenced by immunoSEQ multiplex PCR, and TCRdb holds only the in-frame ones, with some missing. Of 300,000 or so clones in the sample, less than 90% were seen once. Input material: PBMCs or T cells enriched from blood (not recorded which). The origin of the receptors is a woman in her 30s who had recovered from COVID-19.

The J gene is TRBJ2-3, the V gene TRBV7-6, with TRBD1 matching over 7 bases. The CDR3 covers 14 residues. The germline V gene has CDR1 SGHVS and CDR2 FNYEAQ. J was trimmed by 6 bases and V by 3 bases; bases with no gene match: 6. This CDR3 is CASSFVDRADTQYF. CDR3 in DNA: TGTGCCAGCAGCTTTGTCGACAGGGCCGATACGCAGTATTTT.

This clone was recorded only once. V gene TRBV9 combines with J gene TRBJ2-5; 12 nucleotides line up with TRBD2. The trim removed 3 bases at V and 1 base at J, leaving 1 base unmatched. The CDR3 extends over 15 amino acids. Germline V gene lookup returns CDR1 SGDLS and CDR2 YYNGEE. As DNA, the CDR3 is TGTGCCAGCAGCGCTAGCGGGGGGGTCCAAGAGACCCAGTACTTC. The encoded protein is CASSASGGVQETQYF.

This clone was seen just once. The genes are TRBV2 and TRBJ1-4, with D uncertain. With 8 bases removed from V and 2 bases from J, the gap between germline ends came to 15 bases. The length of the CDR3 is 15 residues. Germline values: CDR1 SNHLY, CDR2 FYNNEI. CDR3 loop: CASATGRLTNEKLFF. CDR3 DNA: TGTGCCAGCGCCACTGGGCGTCTTACTAATGAAAAACTGTTTTTT. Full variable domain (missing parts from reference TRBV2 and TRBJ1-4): EPEVTQTPSHQVTQMGQEVILRCVPISNHLYFYWYRQILGQKVEFLVSFYNNEISEKSEIFDDQFSVERPDGSNFTLKIRSTKLEDSAMYFCASATGRLTNEKLFFGSGTQLSVL.

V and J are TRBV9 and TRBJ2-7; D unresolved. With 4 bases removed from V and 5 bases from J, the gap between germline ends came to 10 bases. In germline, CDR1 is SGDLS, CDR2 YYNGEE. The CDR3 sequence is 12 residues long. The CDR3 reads CASSSNEHEQYF. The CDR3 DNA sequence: TGTGCCAGCAGCTCAAACGAGCACGAGCAGTACTTC.

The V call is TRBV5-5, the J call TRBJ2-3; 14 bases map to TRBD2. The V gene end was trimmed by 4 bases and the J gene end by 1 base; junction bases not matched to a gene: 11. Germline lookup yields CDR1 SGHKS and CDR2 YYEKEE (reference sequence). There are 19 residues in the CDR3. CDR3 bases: TGTGCCAGCAGCCCCCCGCCCGGGACTAGCGGGGGTGGCACAGATACGCAGTATTTT. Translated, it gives CASSPPPGTSGGGTDTQYF.

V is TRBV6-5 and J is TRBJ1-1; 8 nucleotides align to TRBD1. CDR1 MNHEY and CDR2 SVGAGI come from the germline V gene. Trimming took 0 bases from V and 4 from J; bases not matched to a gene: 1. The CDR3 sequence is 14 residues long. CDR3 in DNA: TGTGCCAGCAGTTACTCGACAGGGGTCACTGAAGCTTTCTTT. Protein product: CASSYSTGVTEAFF.

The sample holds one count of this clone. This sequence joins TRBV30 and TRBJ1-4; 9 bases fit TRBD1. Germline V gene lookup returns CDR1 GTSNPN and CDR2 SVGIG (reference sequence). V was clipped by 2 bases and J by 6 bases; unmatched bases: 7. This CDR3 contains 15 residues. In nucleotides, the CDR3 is TGTGCCTGGAGTCCGGGGACAGGGACGCATGAAAAACTGTTTTTT. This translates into CAWSPGTGTHEKLFF.

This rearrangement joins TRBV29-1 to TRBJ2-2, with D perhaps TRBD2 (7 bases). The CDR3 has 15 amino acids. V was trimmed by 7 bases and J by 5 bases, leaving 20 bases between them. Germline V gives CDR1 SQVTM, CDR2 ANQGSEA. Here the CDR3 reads CSGRGYREGTGELFF. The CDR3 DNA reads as TGCAGCGGGCGGGGGTACAGGGAGGGGACCGGGGAGCTGTTTTTT.

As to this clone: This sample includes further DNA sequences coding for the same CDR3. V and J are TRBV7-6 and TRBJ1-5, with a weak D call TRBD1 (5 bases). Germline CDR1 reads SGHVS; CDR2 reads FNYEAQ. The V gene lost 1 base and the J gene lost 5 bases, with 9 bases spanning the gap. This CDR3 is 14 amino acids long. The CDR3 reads CASSLGPGDQPQHF. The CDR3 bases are TGTGCCAGCAGCTTAGGTCCGGGGGATCAGCCCCAGCATTTT.

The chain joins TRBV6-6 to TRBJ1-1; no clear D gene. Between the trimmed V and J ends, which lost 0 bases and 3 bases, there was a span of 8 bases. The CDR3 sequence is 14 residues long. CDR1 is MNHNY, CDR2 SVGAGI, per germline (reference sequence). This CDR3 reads CASSYSIADTEAFF. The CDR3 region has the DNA TGTGCCAGCAGTTACTCGATCGCGGACACTGAAGCTTTCTTT.

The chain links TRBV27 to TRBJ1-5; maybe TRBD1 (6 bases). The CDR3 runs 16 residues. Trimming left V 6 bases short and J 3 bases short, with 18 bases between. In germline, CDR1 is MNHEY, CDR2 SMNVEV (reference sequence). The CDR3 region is CASRLIGGAPNQPQHF. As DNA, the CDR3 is TGTGCCAGCAGGCTAATCGGGGGGGCCCCCAATCAGCCCCAGCATTTT.

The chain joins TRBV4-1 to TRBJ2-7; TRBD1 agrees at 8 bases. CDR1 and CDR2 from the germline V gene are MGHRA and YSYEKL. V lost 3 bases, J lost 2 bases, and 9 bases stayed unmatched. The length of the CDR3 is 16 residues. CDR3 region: CASSHVGDRNTYEQYF. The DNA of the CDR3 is TGCGCCAGCAGCCATGTGGGGGACAGGAACACCTACGAGCAGTACTTC.

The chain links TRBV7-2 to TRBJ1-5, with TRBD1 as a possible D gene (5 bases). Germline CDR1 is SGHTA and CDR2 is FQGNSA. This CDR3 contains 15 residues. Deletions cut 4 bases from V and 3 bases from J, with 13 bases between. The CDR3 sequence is CASSSGTDYNQPQHF. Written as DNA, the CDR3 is TGTGCCAGCAGCTCCGGGACGGACTACAATCAGCCCCAGCATTTT.

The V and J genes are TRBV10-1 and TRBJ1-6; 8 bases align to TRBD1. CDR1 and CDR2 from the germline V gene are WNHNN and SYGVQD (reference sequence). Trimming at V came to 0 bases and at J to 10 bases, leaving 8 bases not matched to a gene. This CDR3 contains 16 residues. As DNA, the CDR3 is TGCGCCAGCAGTGAGTCTAGCGGACAGGGTGAGTCACCCCTCCACTTT. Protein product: CASSESSGQGESPLHF.

CDR3 residues: CASSEQGALVKLFF. The DNA of the CDR3 is TGTGCCAGCAGTGAACAGGGGGCTTTAGTAAAACTGTTTTTT. V and J are TRBV2 and TRBJ1-4, with 8 positions matching TRBD1. The CDR3 has 14 residues. CDR1 and CDR2 (germline): SNHLY, FYNNEI. After removal of 2 bases from V and 10 bases from J, the junction contained 6 bases not matched to a gene. Complete variable domain (other parts from reference TRBV2 and TRBJ1-4): EPEVTQTPSHQVTQMGQEVILRCVPISNHLYFYWYRQILGQKVEFLVSFYNNEISEKSEIFDDQFSVERPDGSNFTLKIRSTKLEDSAMYFCASSEQGALVKLFFGSGTQLSVL.

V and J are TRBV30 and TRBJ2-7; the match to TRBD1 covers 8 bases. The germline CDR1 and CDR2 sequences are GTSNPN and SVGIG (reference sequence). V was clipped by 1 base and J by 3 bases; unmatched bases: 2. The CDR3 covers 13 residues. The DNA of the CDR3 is TGTGCCTGGAGTGCAGGGGGCGGCTACGAGCAGTACTTC. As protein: CAWSAGGGYEQYF. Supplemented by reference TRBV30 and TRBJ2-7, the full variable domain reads SQTIHQWPATLVQPVGSPLSLECTVEGTSNPNLYWYRQAAGRGLQLLFYSVGIGQISSEVPQNLSASRPQDRQFILSSKKLLLSDSGFYLCAWSAGGGYEQYFGPGTRLTVT.